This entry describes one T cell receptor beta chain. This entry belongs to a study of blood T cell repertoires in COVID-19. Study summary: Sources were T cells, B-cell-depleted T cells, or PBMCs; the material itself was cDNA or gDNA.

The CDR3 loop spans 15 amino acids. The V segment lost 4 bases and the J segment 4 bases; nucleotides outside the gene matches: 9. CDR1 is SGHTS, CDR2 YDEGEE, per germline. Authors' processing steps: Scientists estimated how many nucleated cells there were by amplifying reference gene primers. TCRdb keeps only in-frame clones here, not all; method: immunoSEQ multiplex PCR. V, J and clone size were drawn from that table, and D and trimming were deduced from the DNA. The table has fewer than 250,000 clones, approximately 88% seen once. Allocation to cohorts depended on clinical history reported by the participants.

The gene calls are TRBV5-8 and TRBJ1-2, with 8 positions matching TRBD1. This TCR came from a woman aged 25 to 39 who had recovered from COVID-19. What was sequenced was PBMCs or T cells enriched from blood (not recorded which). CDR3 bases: TGTGCCAGCAGCGGAAGGACAGGGAGAGGCTATGGCTACACCTTC. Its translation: CASSGRTGRGYGYTF.